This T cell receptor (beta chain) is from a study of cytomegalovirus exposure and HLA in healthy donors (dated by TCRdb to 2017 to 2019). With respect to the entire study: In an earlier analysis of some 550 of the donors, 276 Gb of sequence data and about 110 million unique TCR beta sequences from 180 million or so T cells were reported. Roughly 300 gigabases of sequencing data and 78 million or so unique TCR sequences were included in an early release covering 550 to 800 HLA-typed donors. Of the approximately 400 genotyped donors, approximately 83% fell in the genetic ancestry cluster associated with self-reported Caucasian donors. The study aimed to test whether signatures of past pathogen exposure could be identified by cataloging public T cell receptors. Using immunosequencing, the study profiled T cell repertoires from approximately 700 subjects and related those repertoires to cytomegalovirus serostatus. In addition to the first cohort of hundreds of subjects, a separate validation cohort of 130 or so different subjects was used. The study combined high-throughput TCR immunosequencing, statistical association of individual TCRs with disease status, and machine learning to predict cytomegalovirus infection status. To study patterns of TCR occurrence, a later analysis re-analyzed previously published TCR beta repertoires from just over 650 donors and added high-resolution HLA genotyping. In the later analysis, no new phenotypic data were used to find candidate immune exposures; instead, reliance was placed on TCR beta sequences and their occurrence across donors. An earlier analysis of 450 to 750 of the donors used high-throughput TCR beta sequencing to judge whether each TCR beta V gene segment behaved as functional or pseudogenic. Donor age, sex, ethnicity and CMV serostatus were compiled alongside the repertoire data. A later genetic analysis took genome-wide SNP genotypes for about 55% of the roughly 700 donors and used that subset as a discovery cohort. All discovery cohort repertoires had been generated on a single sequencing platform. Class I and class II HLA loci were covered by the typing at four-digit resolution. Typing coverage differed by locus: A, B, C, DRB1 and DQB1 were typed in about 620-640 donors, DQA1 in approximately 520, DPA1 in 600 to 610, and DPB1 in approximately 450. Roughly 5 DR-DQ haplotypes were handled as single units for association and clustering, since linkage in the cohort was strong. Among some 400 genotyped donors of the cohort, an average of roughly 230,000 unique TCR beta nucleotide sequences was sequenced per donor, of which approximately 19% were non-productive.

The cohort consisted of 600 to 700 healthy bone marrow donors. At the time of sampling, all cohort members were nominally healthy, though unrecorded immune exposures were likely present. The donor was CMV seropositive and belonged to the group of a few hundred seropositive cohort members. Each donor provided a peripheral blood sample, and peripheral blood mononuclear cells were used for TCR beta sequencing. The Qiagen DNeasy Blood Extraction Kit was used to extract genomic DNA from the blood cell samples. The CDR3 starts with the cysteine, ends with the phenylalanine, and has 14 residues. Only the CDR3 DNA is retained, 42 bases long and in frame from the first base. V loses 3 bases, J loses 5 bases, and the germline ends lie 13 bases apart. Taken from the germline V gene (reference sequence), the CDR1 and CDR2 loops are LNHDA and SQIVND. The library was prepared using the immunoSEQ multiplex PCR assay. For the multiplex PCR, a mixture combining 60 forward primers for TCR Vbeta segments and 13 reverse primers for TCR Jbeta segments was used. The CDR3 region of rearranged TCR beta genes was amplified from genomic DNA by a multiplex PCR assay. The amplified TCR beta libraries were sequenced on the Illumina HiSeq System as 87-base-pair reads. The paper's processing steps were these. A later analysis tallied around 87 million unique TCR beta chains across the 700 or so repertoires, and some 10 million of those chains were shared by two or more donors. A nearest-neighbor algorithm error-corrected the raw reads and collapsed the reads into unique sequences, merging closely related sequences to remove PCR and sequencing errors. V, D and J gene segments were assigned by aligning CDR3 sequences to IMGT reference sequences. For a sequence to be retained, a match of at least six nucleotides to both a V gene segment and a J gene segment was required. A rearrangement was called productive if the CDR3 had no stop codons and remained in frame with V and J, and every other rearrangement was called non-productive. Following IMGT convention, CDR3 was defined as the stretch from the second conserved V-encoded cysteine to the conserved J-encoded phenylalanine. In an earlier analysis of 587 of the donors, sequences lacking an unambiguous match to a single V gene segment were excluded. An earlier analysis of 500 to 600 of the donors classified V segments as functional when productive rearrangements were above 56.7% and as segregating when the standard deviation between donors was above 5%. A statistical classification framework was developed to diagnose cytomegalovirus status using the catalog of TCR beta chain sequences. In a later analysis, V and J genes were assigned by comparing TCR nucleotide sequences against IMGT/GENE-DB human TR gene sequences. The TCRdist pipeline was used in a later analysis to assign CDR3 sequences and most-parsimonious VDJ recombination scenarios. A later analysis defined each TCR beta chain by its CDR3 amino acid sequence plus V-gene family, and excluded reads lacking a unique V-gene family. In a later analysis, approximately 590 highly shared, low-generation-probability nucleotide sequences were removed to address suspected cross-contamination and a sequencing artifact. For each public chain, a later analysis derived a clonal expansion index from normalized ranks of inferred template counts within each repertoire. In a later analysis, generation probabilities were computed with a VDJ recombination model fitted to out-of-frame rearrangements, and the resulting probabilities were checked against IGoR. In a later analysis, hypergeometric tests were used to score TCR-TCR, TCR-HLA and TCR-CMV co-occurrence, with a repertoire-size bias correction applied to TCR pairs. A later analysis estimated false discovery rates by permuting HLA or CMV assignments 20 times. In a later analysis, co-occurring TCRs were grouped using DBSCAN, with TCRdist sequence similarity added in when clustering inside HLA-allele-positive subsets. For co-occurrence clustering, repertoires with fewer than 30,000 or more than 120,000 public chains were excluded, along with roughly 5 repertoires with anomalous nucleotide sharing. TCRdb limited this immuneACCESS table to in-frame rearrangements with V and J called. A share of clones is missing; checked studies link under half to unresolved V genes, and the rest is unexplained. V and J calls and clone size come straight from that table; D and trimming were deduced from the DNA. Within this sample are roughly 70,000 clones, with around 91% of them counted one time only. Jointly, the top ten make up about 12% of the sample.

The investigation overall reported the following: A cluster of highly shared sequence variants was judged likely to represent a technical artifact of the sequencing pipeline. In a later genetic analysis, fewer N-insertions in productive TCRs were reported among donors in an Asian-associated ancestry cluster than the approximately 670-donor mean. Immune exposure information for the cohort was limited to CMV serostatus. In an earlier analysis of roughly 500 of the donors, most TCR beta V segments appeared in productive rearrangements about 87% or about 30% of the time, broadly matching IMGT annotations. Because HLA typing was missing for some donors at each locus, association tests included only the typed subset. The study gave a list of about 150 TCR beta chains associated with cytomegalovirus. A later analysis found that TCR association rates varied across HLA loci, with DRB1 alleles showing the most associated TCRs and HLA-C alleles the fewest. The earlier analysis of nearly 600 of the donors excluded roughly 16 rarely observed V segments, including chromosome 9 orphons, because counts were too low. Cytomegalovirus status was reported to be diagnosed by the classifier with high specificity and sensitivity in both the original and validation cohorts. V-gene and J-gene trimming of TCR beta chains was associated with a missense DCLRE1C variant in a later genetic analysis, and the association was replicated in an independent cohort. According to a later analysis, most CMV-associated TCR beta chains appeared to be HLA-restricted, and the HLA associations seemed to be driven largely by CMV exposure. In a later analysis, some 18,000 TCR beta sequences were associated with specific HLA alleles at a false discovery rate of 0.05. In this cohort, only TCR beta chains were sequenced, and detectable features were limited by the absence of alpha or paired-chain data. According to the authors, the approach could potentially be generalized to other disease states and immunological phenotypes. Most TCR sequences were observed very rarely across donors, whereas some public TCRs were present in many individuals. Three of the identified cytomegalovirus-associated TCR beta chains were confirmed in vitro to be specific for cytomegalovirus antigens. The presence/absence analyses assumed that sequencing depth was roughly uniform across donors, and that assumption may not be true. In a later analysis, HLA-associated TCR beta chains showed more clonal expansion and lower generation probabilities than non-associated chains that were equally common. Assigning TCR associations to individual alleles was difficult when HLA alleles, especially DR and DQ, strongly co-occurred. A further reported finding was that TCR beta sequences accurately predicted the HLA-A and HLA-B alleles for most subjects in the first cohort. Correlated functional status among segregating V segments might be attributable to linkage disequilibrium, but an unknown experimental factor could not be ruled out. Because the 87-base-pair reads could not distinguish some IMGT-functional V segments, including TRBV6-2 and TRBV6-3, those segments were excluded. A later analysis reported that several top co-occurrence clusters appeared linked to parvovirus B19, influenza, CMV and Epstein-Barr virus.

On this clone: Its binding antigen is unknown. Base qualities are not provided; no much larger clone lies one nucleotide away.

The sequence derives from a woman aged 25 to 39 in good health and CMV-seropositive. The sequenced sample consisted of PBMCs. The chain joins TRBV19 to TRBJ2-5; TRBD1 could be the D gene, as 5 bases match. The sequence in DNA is TGTGCCAGTAGTATGGGGATCCCAGGGGAGACCCAGTACTTC. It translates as CASSMGIPGETQYF.